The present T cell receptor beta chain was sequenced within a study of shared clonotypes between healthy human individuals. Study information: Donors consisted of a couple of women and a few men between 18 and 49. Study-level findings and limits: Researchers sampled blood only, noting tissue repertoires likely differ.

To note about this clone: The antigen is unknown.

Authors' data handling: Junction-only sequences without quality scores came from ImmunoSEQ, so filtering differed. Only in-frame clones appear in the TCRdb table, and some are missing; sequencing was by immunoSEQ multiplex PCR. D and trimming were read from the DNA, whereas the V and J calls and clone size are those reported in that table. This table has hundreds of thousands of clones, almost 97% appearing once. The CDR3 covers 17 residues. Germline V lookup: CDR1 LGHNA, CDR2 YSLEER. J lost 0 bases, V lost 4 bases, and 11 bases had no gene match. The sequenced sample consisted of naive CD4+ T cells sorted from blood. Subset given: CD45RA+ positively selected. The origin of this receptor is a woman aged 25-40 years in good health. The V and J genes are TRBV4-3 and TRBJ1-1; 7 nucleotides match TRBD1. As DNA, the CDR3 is TGCGCCAGCAGCCTCATACCAGGGGGTACTGTGAACACTGAAGCTTTCTTT. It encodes CASSLIPGGTVNTEAFF.